This TCR beta chain was recorded in a study of T cell responses to AZD1222 COVID-19 vaccine. Trimming pared 1 base from V and 5 bases from J, leaving 17 bases between. The CDR3 sequence is 16 residues long. Germline CDR1 reads SGHVS; CDR2 reads FQNEAQ. Study-wide results and caveats: Most donors were white British and more were female, and clonal diversity was possibly underestimated. The CD4 TCRs associated with vaccination extended across spike and predominated at 160-218 and 743-854. Variant regions that are unmutated are reportedly the target of nearly half of spike-specific TCRs.

The table came from immunoSEQ multiplex PCR; TCRdb's copy has only in-frame clones and leaves some out. The table lists some 60,000 clones, over 65% of them singletons. As for this clone: What it binds is unknown.

The source of this sequence is an adult who received the AZD1222 COVID-19 vaccine. The chain couples TRBV7-8 to TRBJ2-5, with D possibly TRBD1 on 6 matching bases. Sequences were derived from peripheral blood, sampled 28 days after the second AZD1222 dose. The CDR3, as DNA: TGTGCCAGCAGCTTAGGAGGCCAGGGGCCCTGGGAGACCCAGTACTTC. Its translation is CASSLGGQGPWETQYF.